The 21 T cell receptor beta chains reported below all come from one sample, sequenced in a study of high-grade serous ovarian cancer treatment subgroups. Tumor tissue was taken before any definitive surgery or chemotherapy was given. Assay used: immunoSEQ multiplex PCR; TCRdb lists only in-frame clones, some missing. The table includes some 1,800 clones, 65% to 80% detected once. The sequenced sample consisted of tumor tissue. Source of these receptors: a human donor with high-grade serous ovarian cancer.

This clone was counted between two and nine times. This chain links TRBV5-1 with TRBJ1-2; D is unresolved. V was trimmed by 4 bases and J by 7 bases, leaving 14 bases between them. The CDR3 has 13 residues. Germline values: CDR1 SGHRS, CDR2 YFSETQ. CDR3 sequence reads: CASSVDAAVGYTF. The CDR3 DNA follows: TGCGCCAGCAGCGTGGACGCGGCCGTTGGCTACACCTTC.

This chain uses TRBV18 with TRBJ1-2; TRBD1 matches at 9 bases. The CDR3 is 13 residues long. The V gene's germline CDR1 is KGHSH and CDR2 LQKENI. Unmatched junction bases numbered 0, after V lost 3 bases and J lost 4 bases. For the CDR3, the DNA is TGTGCCAGCTCACCGGGACAGGGCTATGGCTACACCTTC. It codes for CASSPGQGYGYTF.

The CDR3 here is CAWKPSTGENTIYF. CDR3 nucleotides: TGTGCCTGGAAACCCTCTACGGGAGAAAACACCATATATTTT. The V gene is TRBV30, the J gene TRBJ1-3; D not resolved. V shed 4 bases and J shed 6 bases, with 16 bases lying between them. Germline V lookup: CDR1 GTSNPN, CDR2 SVGIG (reference sequence). The CDR3 covers 14 residues.

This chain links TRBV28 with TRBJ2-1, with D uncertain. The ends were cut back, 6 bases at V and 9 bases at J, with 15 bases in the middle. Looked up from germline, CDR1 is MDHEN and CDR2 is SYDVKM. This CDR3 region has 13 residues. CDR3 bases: TGTGCCAGCAGGGCCCCCGCAAGTGGTGAGCAGTTCTTC. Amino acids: CASRAPASGEQFF.

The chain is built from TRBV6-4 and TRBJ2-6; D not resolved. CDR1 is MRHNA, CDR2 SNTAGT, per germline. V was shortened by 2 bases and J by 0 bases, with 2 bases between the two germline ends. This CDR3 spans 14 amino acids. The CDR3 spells CASSDNSGANVLTF. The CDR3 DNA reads TGTGCCAGCAGTGACAACTCTGGGGCCAACGTCCTGACTTTC.

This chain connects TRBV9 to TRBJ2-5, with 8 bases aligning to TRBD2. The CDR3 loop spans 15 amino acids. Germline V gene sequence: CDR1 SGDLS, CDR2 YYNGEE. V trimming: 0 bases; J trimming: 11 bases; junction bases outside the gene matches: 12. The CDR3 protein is CASSVDSGTVYQQYF. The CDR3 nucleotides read TGTGCCAGCAGCGTAGATAGCGGGACGGTCTACCAGCAGTACTTC.

CDR3: CASSLDLTGSTEAFF. The CDR3 nucleotides are TGTGCCAGCAGCTTAGATCTGACAGGGAGCACTGAAGCTTTCTTT. The genes are TRBV4-2 and TRBJ1-1; 7 nucleotides line up with TRBD1. The trim removed 5 bases at V and 4 bases at J, leaving 10 bases unmatched. This CDR3 region has 15 residues. Germline V lookup: CDR1 LGHNA, CDR2 YNFKEQ.

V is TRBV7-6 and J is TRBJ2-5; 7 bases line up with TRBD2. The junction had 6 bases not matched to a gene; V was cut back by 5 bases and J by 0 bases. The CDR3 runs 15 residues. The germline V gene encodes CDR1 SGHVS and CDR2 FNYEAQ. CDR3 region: CASSRRAGYQETQYF. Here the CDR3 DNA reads TGTGCCAGCAGCCGGCGAGCGGGATACCAAGAGACCCAGTACTTC.

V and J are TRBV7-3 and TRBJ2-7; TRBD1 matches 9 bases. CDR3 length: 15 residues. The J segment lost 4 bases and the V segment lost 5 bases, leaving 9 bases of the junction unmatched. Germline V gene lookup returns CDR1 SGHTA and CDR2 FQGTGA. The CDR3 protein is CASSQPGQGRYEQYF. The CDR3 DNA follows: TGTGCCAGCAGCCAGCCGGGACAGGGAAGATACGAGCAGTACTTC.

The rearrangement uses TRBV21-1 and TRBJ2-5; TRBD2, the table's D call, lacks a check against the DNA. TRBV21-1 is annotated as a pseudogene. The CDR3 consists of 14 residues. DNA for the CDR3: TGTGCCAGCAGCCTCCCGGGGGTCGGAGAGACCCAGTACTTC. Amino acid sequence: CASSLPGVGETQYF.

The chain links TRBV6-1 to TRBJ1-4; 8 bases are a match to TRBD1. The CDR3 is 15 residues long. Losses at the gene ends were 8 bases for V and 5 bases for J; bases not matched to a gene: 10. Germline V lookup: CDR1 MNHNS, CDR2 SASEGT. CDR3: CASRGTGGENEKLFF. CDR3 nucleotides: TGTGCCAGCCGCGGGACAGGTGGGGAGAATGAAAAACTGTTTTTT.

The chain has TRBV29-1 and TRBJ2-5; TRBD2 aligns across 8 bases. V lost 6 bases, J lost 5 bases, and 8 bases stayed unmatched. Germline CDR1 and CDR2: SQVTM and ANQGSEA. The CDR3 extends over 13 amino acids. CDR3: CSVLREGRETQYF. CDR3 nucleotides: TGCAGCGTGTTACGGGAGGGACGGGAGACCCAGTACTTC.

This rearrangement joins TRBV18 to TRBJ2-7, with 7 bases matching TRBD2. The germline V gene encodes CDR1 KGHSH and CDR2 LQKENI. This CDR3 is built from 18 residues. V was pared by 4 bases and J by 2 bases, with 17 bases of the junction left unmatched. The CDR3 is CASSQRGPRETGAYEQYF. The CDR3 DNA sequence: TGTGCCAGCTCACAGCGGGGACCTCGGGAGACGGGCGCCTACGAGCAGTACTTC.

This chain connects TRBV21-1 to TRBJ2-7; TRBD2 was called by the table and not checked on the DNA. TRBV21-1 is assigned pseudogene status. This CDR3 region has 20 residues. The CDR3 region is CASSKVSGRALFLRPYEQYF. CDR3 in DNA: TGTGCCAGCAGCAAAGTGAGCGGGAGAGCCCTATTTCTCCGGCCCTACGAGCAGTACTTC.

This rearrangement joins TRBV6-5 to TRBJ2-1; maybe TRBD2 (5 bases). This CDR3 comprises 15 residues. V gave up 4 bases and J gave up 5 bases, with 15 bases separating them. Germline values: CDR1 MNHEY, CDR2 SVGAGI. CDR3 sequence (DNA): TGTGCCAGCAGTTTCAAGCGGTCTGCAGACAATGAGCAGTTCTTC. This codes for CASSFKRSADNEQFF.

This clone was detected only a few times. This chain's CDR3 is CASSLGGRNSPLHF. CDR3 sequence (DNA): TGTGCCAGCAGCTTAGGGGGCAGGAATTCACCCCTCCACTTT. V usage is TRBV7-9 and J usage is TRBJ1-6, with D perhaps matching TRBD1 (5 bases). CDR3 length: 14 residues. Deletions cut 1 base from V and 7 bases from J, with 8 bases between. CDR1 is SEHNR, CDR2 FQNEAQ, per germline (reference sequence).

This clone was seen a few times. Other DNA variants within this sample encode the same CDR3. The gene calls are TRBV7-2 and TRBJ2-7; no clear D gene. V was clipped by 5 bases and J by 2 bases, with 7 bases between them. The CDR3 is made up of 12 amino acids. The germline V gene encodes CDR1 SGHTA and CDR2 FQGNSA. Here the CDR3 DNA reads TGTGCCAGCAGCCCGGGCGCCTACGAGCAGTACTTC. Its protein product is CASSPGAYEQYF.

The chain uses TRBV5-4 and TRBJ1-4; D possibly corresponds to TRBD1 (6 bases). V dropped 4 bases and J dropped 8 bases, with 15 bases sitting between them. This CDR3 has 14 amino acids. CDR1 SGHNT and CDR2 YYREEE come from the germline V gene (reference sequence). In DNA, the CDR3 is TGTGCCAGCAGCGCCGGACAGAATAGGGAAAAACTGTTTTTT. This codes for CASSAGQNREKLFF.

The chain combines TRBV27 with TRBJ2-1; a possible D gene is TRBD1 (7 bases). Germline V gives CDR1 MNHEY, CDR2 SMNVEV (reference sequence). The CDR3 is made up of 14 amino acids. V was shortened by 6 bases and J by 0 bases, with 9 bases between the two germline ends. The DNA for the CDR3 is TGTGCCAGCAGCCAGGGGGGCTCCTACAATGAGCAGTTCTTC. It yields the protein CASSQGGSYNEQFF.

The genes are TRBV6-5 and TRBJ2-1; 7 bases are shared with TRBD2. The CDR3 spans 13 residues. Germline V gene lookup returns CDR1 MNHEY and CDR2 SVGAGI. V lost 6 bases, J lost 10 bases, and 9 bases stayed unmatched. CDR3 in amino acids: CASSPPGRPEQFF. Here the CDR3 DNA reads TGTGCCAGCAGCCCTCCCGGGAGGCCAGAGCAGTTCTTC.

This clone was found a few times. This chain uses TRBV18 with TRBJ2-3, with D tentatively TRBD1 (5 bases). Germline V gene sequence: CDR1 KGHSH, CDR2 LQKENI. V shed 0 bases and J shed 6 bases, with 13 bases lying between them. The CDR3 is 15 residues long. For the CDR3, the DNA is TGTGCCAGCTCACCACCGACAGCCAGTCCCGATACGCAGTATTTT. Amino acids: CASSPPTASPDTQYF.